The 6 T cell receptor beta chains in this list originate from one sample, sequenced in a study of OX40 agonist ivuxolimab in advanced cancers. Clones were read by immunoSEQ multiplex PCR, and TCRdb kept only the in-frame ones, dropping some. In the table there are roughly 57,000 clones, about 88% of which are singletons. Specimen: CD4+ or CD8+ T cells sorted from blood, collected in a trial of the OX40 agonist ivuxolimab. Every receptor here comes from an adult with an advanced solid tumor such as melanoma, head and neck, liver or kidney cancer.

The J gene is TRBJ2-3, the V gene TRBV13, with a possible D match to TRBD1 (6 bases). The V end was cut by 5 bases, the J end by 0 bases, with 18 bases between. This CDR3 region has 17 residues. Looked up from germline, CDR1 is PRHDT and CDR2 is FYEKMQ (reference sequence). CDR3 nucleotide sequence: TGTGCCAGCAGCCCCGCGCCGGGACAAACGAGCACAGATACGCAGTATTTT. This translates into CASSPAPGQTSTDTQYF.

The genes are TRBV14 and TRBJ2-2, with a possible D match to TRBD1 (6 bases). CDR3 length equals 15 residues. Germline lookup yields CDR1 SGHDN and CDR2 FVKESK. Deletions cut 1 base from V and 3 bases from J, with 9 bases between. The CDR3 is CASSQVRGDTGELFF. As DNA, the CDR3 is TGTGCCAGCAGCCAAGTCAGGGGTGACACCGGGGAGCTGTTTTTT.

The chain uses TRBV7-9 and TRBJ2-2; a possible D gene is TRBD1 (6 bases). Germline V gene lookup returns CDR1 SEHNR and CDR2 FQNEAQ (reference sequence). V was pared by 5 bases and J by 5 bases, with 15 bases between. The CDR3 contains 15 residues. The CDR3 loop reads CASSPFTGKTGELFF. The CDR3 DNA follows: TGTGCCAGCAGCCCATTCACAGGGAAAACCGGGGAGCTGTTTTTT.

The V and J genes are TRBV28 and TRBJ2-7; no firm D call. V gave up 7 bases and J gave up 4 bases, with 14 bases separating them. From germline, CDR1 is MDHEN and CDR2 SYDVKM. This CDR3 comprises 13 residues. The CDR3 region is CASTTPGIYEQYF. CDR3 bases: TGTGCCAGCACAACCCCTGGGATTTACGAGCAGTACTTC.

The chain couples TRBV4-1 to TRBJ1-2, with D possibly TRBD1 on 6 matching bases. The germline gives CDR1 MGHRA, CDR2 YSYEKL. V was trimmed by 1 base and J by 4 bases, leaving 13 bases between them. The CDR3 covers 15 residues. The CDR3 reads CASSQGAPGAYGYTF. The CDR3 region has the DNA TGCGCCAGCAGCCAAGGGGCTCCGGGGGCCTATGGCTACACCTTC.

The CDR3 reads CASQARDGSWNEQFF. CDR3 in DNA: TGTGCCAGCCAGGCCCGGGACGGGAGTTGGAATGAGCAGTTCTTC. This sequence joins TRBV6-1 and TRBJ2-1; D is possibly TRBD2 (6 bases). Trimming removed 8 bases at V and 7 bases at J, with 21 bases between. Per germline, CDR1 MNHNS and CDR2 SASEGT. The CDR3 covers 15 residues.